Below, 29 T cell receptor beta chains from the same sample are listed, as sequenced in a study of PD-L1 blockade in urothelial cancer. Documented time point: pretreatment peripheral blood. Only in-frame clones appear in the TCRdb table, and some are missing; sequencing was by immunoSEQ multiplex PCR. Here the sample spans about 130,000 clones, roughly 80% being singletons. The sequences come from PBMCs, collected around atezolizumab (anti-PD-L1) treatment. The receptors originated from a man aged 50-59 years with urothelial cancer.

This sequence joins TRBV6-6 and TRBJ2-7; D may be TRBD1 (5 bases). The CDR3 is made up of 15 amino acids. Between the trimmed V and J ends, which lost 6 bases and 5 bases, there was a span of 20 bases. The germline V gene encodes CDR1 MNHNY and CDR2 SVGAGI (reference sequence). The CDR3 here is CASRITGSLGNEQYF. The DNA of the CDR3 is TGTGCCAGCAGGATTACAGGTTCCTTGGGCAACGAGCAGTACTTC.

The CDR3 loop reads CAWSVRREYGNTGELFF. In DNA, the CDR3 is TGTGCCTGGAGTGTAAGGCGGGAGTACGGGAACACCGGGGAGCTGTTTTTT. The J gene is TRBJ2-2, the V gene TRBV30, with 7 bases identical to TRBD2. CDR1 and CDR2 (germline): GTSNPN, SVGIG (reference sequence). The ends lost 0 bases at V and 1 base at J; junction bases unmatched: 8. This CDR3 has 17 amino acids.

The chain is built from TRBV5-4 and TRBJ2-1; the D gene is possibly TRBD2 (6 bases). Germline V gene data show CDR1 as SGHNT and CDR2 as YYREEE (reference sequence). V shed 4 bases and J shed 0 bases, with 11 bases lying between them. This CDR3 comprises 15 residues. In nucleotides, the CDR3 is TGTGCCAGCAGCCTGGGAGGAACCTCCTACAATGAGCAGTTCTTC. Protein: CASSLGGTSYNEQFF. The variable domain in full, completed from reference TRBV5-4 and TRBJ2-1, reads ETGVTQSPTHLIKTRGQQVTLRCSSQSGHNTVSWYQQALGQGPQFIFQYYREEENGRGNFPPRFSGLQFPNYSSELNVNALELDDSALYLCASSLGGTSYNEQFFGPGTRLTVL.

This clone was seen only once. The V call is TRBV9, the J call TRBJ2-1; the D is unclear. CDR3 length equals 13 residues. Trimming pared 2 bases from V and 7 bases from J, leaving 10 bases between. Germline loops: CDR1 SGDLS, CDR2 YYNGEE. CDR3 nucleotides: TGTGCCAGCAGCGTCGGTCATTTAAATGAGCAGTTCTTC. The encoded protein is CASSVGHLNEQFF.

This rearrangement joins TRBV5-1 to TRBJ2-7, with a tentative D call TRBD2 (5 bases). The CDR3 runs 14 residues. V dropped 3 bases and J dropped 7 bases, with 17 bases sitting between them. Germline CDR1 reads SGHRS; CDR2 reads YFSETQ. As DNA, the CDR3 is TGCGCCAGCAGCTCGGACTCGTCTTTTGGAGAGCAGTACTTC. As protein: CASSSDSSFGEQYF. Full variable domain (missing parts from reference TRBV5-1 and TRBJ2-7): KAGVTQTPRYLIKTRGQQVTLSCSPISGHRSVSWYQQTPGQGLQFLFEYFSETQRNKGNFPGRFSGRQFSNSRSEMNVSTLELGDSALYLCASSSDSSFGEQYFGPGTRLTVT.

V gene TRBV6-5 combines with J gene TRBJ2-2, with a tentative D call TRBD1 (6 bases). V dropped 6 bases and J dropped 6 bases, with 11 bases sitting between them. The germline gives CDR1 MNHEY, CDR2 SVGAGI. The CDR3 length is 13 residues. CDR3 DNA sequence: TGTGCCAGCAGGGTACAGGGCCCCGGGGAGCTGTTTTTT. Translation gives CASRVQGPGELFF.

The J gene is TRBJ1-1, the V gene TRBV18; 7 bases fit TRBD1. This CDR3 comprises 13 residues. The trim removed 2 bases at V and 9 bases at J, leaving 6 bases unmatched. Germline CDR1 and CDR2: KGHSH and LQKENI. The DNA for the CDR3 is TGTGCCAGCTCACCAAACGGGGACAGCCAAGCTTTCTTT. Residues: CASSPNGDSQAFF.

This sequence joins TRBV5-4 and TRBJ2-2; 9 bases match TRBD1. Losses at the gene ends were 2 bases for V and 7 bases for J; bases not matched to a gene: 6. This CDR3 has 15 amino acids. In germline, CDR1 is SGHNT, CDR2 YYREEE (reference sequence). Written as DNA, the CDR3 is TGTGCCAGCAGCTTAGGACAGGGGCGTGGCGGGGAGCTGTTTTTT. It codes for CASSLGQGRGGELFF.

The genes are TRBV11-3 and TRBJ2-1; TRBD2 matches at 7 bases. Losses at the gene ends were 1 base for V and 7 bases for J; bases not matched to a gene: 7. The CDR3 sequence is 15 residues long. Per germline, CDR1 SGHNT and CDR2 YENEEA. DNA of the CDR3: TGTGCCAGCAGCTTAGCGGGAGGCCGGGTTAATGAGCAGTTCTTC. This sequence encodes CASSLAGGRVNEQFF.

The chain is built from TRBV9 and TRBJ2-7; D may be TRBD2 (7 bases). From germline, CDR1 is SGDLS and CDR2 YYNGEE. V lost 3 bases and J 1 base, leaving 14 bases between the germline ends. The length of the CDR3 is 15 residues. CDR3 DNA sequence: TGTGCCAGCAGCGAGGGGGGGAGCGGGTCCTACGAGCAGTACTTC. It codes for CASSEGGSGSYEQYF.

The chain uses TRBV10-1 and TRBJ1-1; 7 nucleotides match TRBD1. Trimming took 2 bases from V and 8 from J; bases not matched to a gene: 17. The CDR3 spans 17 residues. Looked up from germline, CDR1 is WNHNN and CDR2 is SYGVQD (reference sequence). CDR3 in DNA: TGCGCCAGCAGTGAGGCAAGACAGGGCCTGAAGCACCGGGAAGCTTTCTTT. This codes for CASSEARQGLKHREAFF.

In its sample, this clone was seen many times. This CDR3 is CASSTTGAPADEQYF. The CDR3 region has the DNA TGTGCCAGCAGCACGACAGGGGCCCCCGCGGACGAGCAGTACTTC. The rearrangement uses TRBV7-3 and TRBJ2-7; 8 bases line up with TRBD1. Trimming took 5 bases from V and 5 from J; bases not matched to a gene: 11. The CDR3 spans 15 residues. Germline V CDR1 and CDR2: SGHTA, FQGTGA.

This chain joins TRBV25-1 and TRBJ2-1, with D unresolved. Germline lookup yields CDR1 MGHDK and CDR2 SYGVNS. V shed 4 bases and J shed 0 bases, with 13 bases lying between them. The CDR3 consists of 16 residues. The CDR3 sequence: CASSAQDLSSYNEQFF. The CDR3 DNA follows: TGTGCCAGCAGTGCCCAGGATCTCAGCTCCTACAATGAGCAGTTCTTC.

The chain employs TRBV2 and TRBJ2-7, with D possibly being TRBD1 (6 bases). The V end was cut by 7 bases, the J end by 4 bases, with 17 bases between. The CDR3 runs to 14 residues. Germline CDR1 reads SNHLY; CDR2 reads FYNNEI. The CDR3 bases are TGTGCCAGCACTATTTTCAGGGGTGCGTACGAGCAGTACTTC. Residues: CASTIFRGAYEQYF.

The chain uses TRBV5-1 and TRBJ1-6, with no clear D. The CDR3 is made up of 16 amino acids. Trimming stripped 0 bases from V and 0 bases from J, with 7 bases between. Germline CDR1 SGHRS, CDR2 YFSETQ. The CDR3 region is CASSLGRSSYNSPLHF. The CDR3 nucleotides are TGCGCCAGCAGCTTGGGTAGGAGCTCCTATAATTCACCCCTCCACTTT. Variable domain in full (rest from reference TRBV5-1 and TRBJ1-6): KAGVTQTPRYLIKTRGQQVTLSCSPISGHRSVSWYQQTPGQGLQFLFEYFSETQRNKGNFPGRFSGRQFSNSRSEMNVSTLELGDSALYLCASSLGRSSYNSPLHFGNGTRLTVT.

This clone came up a few times. V gene TRBV14 combines with J gene TRBJ2-1, with D unresolved. The CDR3 spans 13 residues. Germline V lookup: CDR1 SGHDN, CDR2 FVKESK. Trimming shortened V by 1 base and J by 4 bases, and 5 bases separated the two germline ends. CDR3 sequence reads: CASSQVRYNEQFF. The CDR3 region has the DNA TGTGCCAGCAGCCAAGTTCGGTACAATGAGCAGTTCTTC.

This chain's CDR3 is CASSFKLTGGNGYTF. DNA of the CDR3: TGTGCCAGCAGTTTCAAGCTCACAGGGGGCAACGGCTACACCTTC. The rearrangement links TRBV28 to TRBJ1-2; 9 bases agree with TRBD1. This CDR3 is built from 15 residues. Trimming at V came to 3 bases and at J to 8 bases, leaving 10 bases not matched to a gene. Germline V CDR1 and CDR2: MDHEN, SYDVKM.

The rearrangement links TRBV5-1 to TRBJ2-2; perhaps TRBD1 as D (6 bases). CDR1 and CDR2 from the germline V gene are SGHRS and YFSETQ. CDR3 length equals 15 residues. V lost 4 bases and J 0 bases, leaving 10 bases between the germline ends. The CDR3 nucleotides read TGCGCCAGCAGCGTACAGGGATCGAACACCGGGGAGCTGTTTTTT. It encodes CASSVQGSNTGELFF.

The chain employs TRBV28 and TRBJ2-2; D gene uncertain. Per the germline V gene, CDR1 is MDHEN and CDR2 is SYDVKM. The CDR3 is 12 residues long. V was clipped by 3 bases and J by 7 bases, with 6 bases between them. CDR3 bases: TGTGCCAGCAGTTTTCTAGTCGGGGAGCTGTTTTTT. This sequence encodes CASSFLVGELFF. The full variable domain, its missing parts supplied by reference TRBV28 and TRBJ2-2, is DVKVTQSSRYLVKRTGEKVFLECVQDMDHENMFWYRQDPGLGLRLIYFSYDVKMKEKGDIPEGYSVSREKKERFSLILESASTNQTSMYLCASSFLVGELFFGEGSRLTVL.

The V call is TRBV15, the J call TRBJ1-4; the D gene is possibly TRBD1 (5 bases). The V and J ends lost 8 bases and 8 bases respectively, with 18 bases between them. The CDR3 has 14 amino acids. CDR1 and CDR2 from the germline V gene are LNHNV and YYDKDF (reference sequence). Here the CDR3 reads CATGAKIMGEKLFF. In DNA form, the CDR3 reads TGTGCCACCGGGGCTAAGATAATGGGGGAAAAACTGTTTTTT. Drawing the rest from reference TRBV15 and TRBJ1-4, the complete variable domain is DAMVIQNPRYQVTQFGKPVTLSCSQTLNHNVMYWYQQKSSQAPKLLFHYYDKDFNNEADTPDNFQSRRPNTSFCFLDIRSPGLGDTAMYLCATGAKIMGEKLFFGSGTQLSVL.

The rearrangement uses TRBV19 and TRBJ1-5; 12 bases align to TRBD1. The junction had 5 bases not matched to a gene; V was cut back by 1 base and J by 7 bases. From germline, CDR1 is LNHDA and CDR2 SQIVND (reference sequence). The length of the CDR3 is 16 residues. CDR3 sequence: CASSIAGDRGLQPQHF. The DNA for the CDR3 is TGTGCCAGTAGTATAGCCGGGGACAGGGGGCTCCAGCCCCAGCATTTT.

The table lists this clone with a few counts. V and J are TRBV20-1 and TRBJ1-1, with D possibly being TRBD1 (5 bases). Trimming removed 6 bases at V and 1 base at J, with 6 bases between. From germline, CDR1 is DFQATT and CDR2 SNEGSKA (reference sequence). The CDR3 totals 11 residues. CDR3 sequence (DNA): TGCAGTGCCGGACAGAACACTGAAGCTTTCTTT. It encodes CSAGQNTEAFF.

The rearrangement links TRBV9 to TRBJ1-1; D not resolved. This CDR3 spans 14 amino acids. Germline CDR1 is SGDLS and CDR2 is YYNGEE. V gave up 4 bases and J gave up 1 base, with 11 bases separating them. This CDR3 is CASSPQAGNTEAFF. CDR3 DNA sequence: TGTGCCAGCAGCCCCCAGGCGGGGAACACTGAAGCTTTCTTT.

V gene TRBV30 combines with J gene TRBJ1-4; D may be TRBD1 (5 bases). Looked up from germline, CDR1 is GTSNPN and CDR2 is SVGIG (reference sequence). This CDR3 is built from 13 residues. V lost 5 bases to trimming and J lost 3 bases, with 10 bases between them. The CDR3 is CAWGRAANEKLFF. The CDR3 region has the DNA TGTGCCTGGGGCAGGGCGGCTAATGAAAAACTGTTTTTT.

The CDR3 is CASSKQGSGANVLTF. In DNA, the CDR3 is TGTGCCAGCAGCAAACAGGGGTCTGGGGCCAACGTCCTGACTTTC. V usage is TRBV28 and J usage is TRBJ2-6; 7 nucleotides line up with TRBD1. This CDR3 contains 15 residues. Germline values: CDR1 MDHEN, CDR2 SYDVKM. After removal of 6 bases from V and 1 base from J, the junction contained 3 bases not matched to a gene.

The V and J genes are TRBV4-1 and TRBJ1-6; unclear D gene. Germline CDR1 MGHRA, CDR2 YSYEKL. The germline V and J ends were trimmed by 0 bases and 9 bases, with 15 bases remaining between them. This CDR3 spans 16 amino acids. DNA of the CDR3: TGCGCCAGCAGCCAAGAGTCCCAGGAAATCGGTTCACCCCTCCACTTT. It codes for CASSQESQEIGSPLHF.

The rearrangement links TRBV2 to TRBJ1-5; D is perhaps TRBD1 (6 bases). V was clipped by 6 bases and J by 1 base, with 13 bases between them. CDR3 length: 15 amino acids. Per the germline V gene, CDR1 is SNHLY and CDR2 is FYNNEI. CDR3 coding DNA: TGTGCCAGCAGAGGGGGGGGTGCAAGCAATCAGCCCCAGCATTTT. It encodes CASRGGGASNQPQHF.

The chain joins TRBV5-1 to TRBJ1-5; no clear D gene. This CDR3 spans 16 amino acids. Germline CDR1 reads SGHRS; CDR2 reads YFSETQ. Trimming cost V 0 bases and J 2 bases, with 12 bases left between them. This CDR3 is CASSLDSPWGNQPQHF. The CDR3 DNA reads as TGCGCCAGCAGCTTGGACAGTCCTTGGGGCAATCAGCCCCAGCATTTT.

The chain recombines TRBV27 with TRBJ2-7; 8 bases agree with TRBD1. The CDR3 loop spans 15 amino acids. Losses at the gene ends were 5 bases for V and 4 bases for J; bases not matched to a gene: 10. CDR1 MNHEY and CDR2 SMNVEV come from the germline V gene (reference sequence). In nucleotides, the CDR3 is TGTGCCAGCAGTCTCGGACAGGGCTTGTCGTACGAGCAGTACTTC. Its protein is CASSLGQGLSYEQYF.